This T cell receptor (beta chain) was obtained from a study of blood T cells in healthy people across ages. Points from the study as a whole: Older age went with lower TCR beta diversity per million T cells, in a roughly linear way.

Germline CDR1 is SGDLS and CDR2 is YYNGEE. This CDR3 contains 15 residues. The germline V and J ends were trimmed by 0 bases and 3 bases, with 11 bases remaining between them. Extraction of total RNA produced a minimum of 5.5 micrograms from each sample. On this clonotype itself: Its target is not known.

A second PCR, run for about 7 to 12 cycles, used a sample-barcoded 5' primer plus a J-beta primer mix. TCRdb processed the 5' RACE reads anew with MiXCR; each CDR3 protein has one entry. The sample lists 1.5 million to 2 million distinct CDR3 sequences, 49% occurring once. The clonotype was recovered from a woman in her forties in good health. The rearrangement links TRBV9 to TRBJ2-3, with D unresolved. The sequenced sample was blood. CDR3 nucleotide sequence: TGTGCCAGCAGCGTAGAGGGTACGAGGACAGATACGCAGTATTTT. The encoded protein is CASSVEGTRTDTQYF.